This TCR beta chain was captured in a study of early T cells in non-severe SARS-CoV-2 infection. Study summary: Sequenced bulk RNA came from whole blood that was unsorted, and chains were unpaired. General observations from the study: Lookups in VDJdb leaned toward anti-spike CD8 responses and missed private and CD4 specificities.

V dropped 7 bases and J dropped 8 bases, with 18 bases sitting between them. This CDR3 has 14 amino acids. Germline CDR1 is ENHRY and CDR2 is SYGVKD. This clonotype appeared a few times. The target antigen is unknown. Molecules of cDNA were individually given unique molecular identifiers that were attached to them. Each CDR3 protein is one row after TCRdb ran MiXCR on the 5' RACE reads. The table records around 33,000 distinct CDR3 sequences, 5.8% of them present only once. The chain carries TRBV10-3 and TRBJ2-1; maybe TRBD2 (5 bases). The material sequenced was whole blood. The clonotype originates from an adult who was a healthcare worker with PCR-confirmed SARS-CoV-2 infection or an uninfected control (not recorded which). The CDR3 sequence is CAIMARETQDEQFF. Here the CDR3 DNA reads TGTGCCATCATGGCGAGGGAGACCCAGGATGAGCAGTTCTTC.